These 28 T cell receptor beta chains were all obtained from the same sample, sequenced in a study of blood T cells in healthy people across ages. Using a J-beta primer mix together with a sample-barcoded 5' primer, a second PCR was run for about 6 to 11 cycles. Each CDR3 protein is one row after TCRdb ran MiXCR on the 5' RACE reads. The sample holds 540,000 or so distinct CDR3 sequences, approximately 25% seen once. This same sample was also taken into another study, of T cells of mothers and their children.

Specimen: blood. All receptors derive from a boy aged 5-17 years in good health.

This clonotype has a handful of counts. J is TRBJ2-5 and V is TRBV4-3, with a tentative D call TRBD2 (6 bases). This CDR3 spans 15 amino acids. The germline V and J ends were trimmed by 0 bases and 3 bases, with 11 bases remaining between them. CDR1 and CDR2 (germline): LGHNA, YSLEER. The CDR3 DNA reads as TGCGCCAGCAGCCAAGATATGGGCGGGGAAGAGACCCAGTACTTC. This gives the protein CASSQDMGGEETQYF.

This clonotype has just a few counts. The rearrangement uses TRBV12-3 or TRBV12-4 and TRBJ2-1; 7 nucleotides align to TRBD2. J was trimmed by 2 bases and V by 6 bases; bases with no gene match: 7. The CDR3 extends over 15 amino acids. The CDR3 loop is CASRGGIMTYNEQFF. As DNA, the CDR3 is TGTGCCAGCAGGGGGGGGATTATGACCTACAATGAGCAGTTCTTC.

V is TRBV7-9 and J is TRBJ2-5, with D tentatively TRBD1 (5 bases). The J call may be incorrect, as the DNA end agrees better with TRBJ2-7. Per germline, CDR1 SEHNR and CDR2 FQNEAQ (reference sequence). This CDR3 region has 13 residues. The CDR3 region is CASSKGVTYEQYF. The CDR3, as DNA: TGTGCCAGCAGCAAAGGGGTAACCTACGAGCAGTACTTC.

The chain joins TRBV7-3 to TRBJ2-2, with 7 bases matching TRBD1. Trimming took 0 bases from V and 6 from J; bases not matched to a gene: 7. This CDR3 has 16 residues. Looked up from germline, CDR1 is SGHTA and CDR2 is FQGTGA. The CDR3 loop reads CASSLTVTGSAGELFF. CDR3 DNA: TGTGCCAGCAGCTTAACGGTGACAGGGAGCGCCGGGGAGCTGTTTTTT.

This clonotype was seen more than once but under ten times. V usage is TRBV7-9 and J usage is TRBJ2-5, with a possible D match to TRBD2 (5 bases). V lost 3 bases, J lost 4 bases, and 15 bases lay in between. The CDR3 has 15 amino acids. Germline-derived CDR1 and CDR2 are SEHNR and FQNEAQ (reference sequence). The chain's CDR3 is CASSFRRAGRETQYF. In DNA, the CDR3 is TGTGCCAGCAGCTTTAGGCGGGCTGGTAGAGAGACCCAGTACTTC.

The rearrangement joins TRBV28 to TRBJ2-7; 9 bases are a match to TRBD1. This CDR3 has 16 amino acids. Germline CDR1 MDHEN, CDR2 SYDVKM. The V gene end was trimmed by 5 bases and the J gene end by 3 bases; junction bases not matched to a gene: 11. The CDR3 spells CASSPPGQGSVYEQYF. The CDR3, as DNA: TGTGCCAGCAGTCCCCCTGGACAGGGGTCGGTCTACGAGCAGTACTTC. Supplemented by reference TRBV28 and TRBJ2-7, the full variable domain reads DVKVTQSSRYLVKRTGEKVFLECVQDMDHENMFWYRQDPGLGLRLIYFSYDVKMKEKGDIPEGYSVSREKKERFSLILESASTNQTSMYLCASSPPGQGSVYEQYFGPGTRLTVT.

The chain has TRBV20-1 and TRBJ1-1; D perhaps matches TRBD1 (6 bases). The CDR3 covers 20 residues. V lost 1 base and J lost 6, with 33 bases in between. Germline V gives CDR1 DFQATT, CDR2 SNEGSKA (reference sequence). The CDR3 DNA follows: TGCAGTGCTAGAGTTCAACTTACAAGCGGACAGTCCTTTGTCCGGGCTGAAGCTTTCTTT. This translates into CSARVQLTSGQSFVRAEAFF.

This chain links TRBV6-1 with TRBJ2-5; D is tentatively TRBD1 or TRBD2 (6 bases each). The CDR3 sequence is 17 residues long. Trimming removed 7 bases at V and 5 bases at J, with 26 bases between. Germline V CDR1 and CDR2: MNHNS, SASEGT. The CDR3 bases are TGTGCCAGCACCGAACTACCCCGGGGGCCGGTGGAGGAGACCCAGTACTTC. This encodes CASTELPRGPVEETQYF.

The gene calls are TRBV20-1 and TRBJ2-5; 7 positions agree with TRBD2. The end of the DNA aligns better with TRBJ2-1, so the J call may be wrong. Germline V lookup: CDR1 DFQATT, CDR2 SNEGSKA (reference sequence). This CDR3 is 14 amino acids long. The CDR3 DNA follows: TGCAGTGCTGGACTAGGAGGGTCCTACAATGAGCAGTTCTTC. Protein sequence: CSAGLGGSYNEQFF.

The rearrangement links TRBV19 to TRBJ2-1; D is unclear. Germline loops: CDR1 LNHDA, CDR2 SQIVND (reference sequence). Trimming left V 3 bases short and J 2 bases short, with 8 bases between. This CDR3 spans 14 amino acids. Here the CDR3 DNA reads TGTGCCAGTAGTATTGGGTCCACCTACAATGAGCAGTTCTTC. Amino acids: CASSIGSTYNEQFF.

This clonotype has ten or more counts. The CDR3: CASSEPGSYEQYF. The CDR3 DNA reads as TGTGCCAGCAGCGAGCCCGGGTCCTACGAGCAGTACTTC. The chain employs TRBV7-2 and TRBJ2-5, with D unclear. The end of the DNA is better explained by TRBJ2-7, so the J call may be wrong. Germline lookup yields CDR1 SGHTA and CDR2 FQGNSA. The CDR3 is made up of 13 amino acids.

Only a few counts were recorded for this clonotype. The rearrangement joins TRBV9 to TRBJ2-3; 9 nucleotides align to TRBD1. J lost 2 bases, V lost 5 bases, and 9 bases had no gene match. The CDR3 has 16 amino acids. CDR1 SGDLS and CDR2 YYNGEE come from the germline V gene. DNA for the CDR3: TGTGCCAGCAGTGCGGACAGGGGTGGATCCACAGATACGCAGTATTTT. Protein: CASSADRGGSTDTQYF.

The rearrangement uses TRBV5-1 and TRBJ1-2; tentatively, D is TRBD1 (5 bases). The CDR3 has 17 amino acids. V was pared by 1 base and J by 1 base, with 17 bases between. Germline-derived CDR1 and CDR2 are SGHRS and YFSETQ. The CDR3 DNA reads TGCGCCAGCAGCTTGTCCGCCTCGGGGGAAATTAACTATGGCTACACCTTC. The encoded protein is CASSLSASGEINYGYTF.

This clonotype has only a few counts. The J gene is TRBJ2-1, the V gene TRBV2, with a tentative D call TRBD2 (5 bases). Trimming stripped 8 bases from V and 10 bases from J, with 9 bases between. Germline V gene sequence: CDR1 SNHLY, CDR2 FYNNEI. This CDR3 spans 10 amino acids. CDR3 coding DNA: TGTGCCAGCTCCTTAGCGGAGCAGTTCTTC. It is translated as CASSLAEQFF.

Only a few counts were recorded for this clonotype. The chain employs TRBV4-3 and TRBJ1-1; D gene uncertain. V was clipped by 3 bases and J by 1 base, with 9 bases between them. Looked up from germline, CDR1 is LGHNA and CDR2 is YSLEER. This CDR3 spans 14 amino acids. DNA for the CDR3: TGCGCCAGCAGCCAGCGGGGTCCGAACACTGAAGCTTTCTTT. Translated, it gives CASSQRGPNTEAFF.

The gene calls are TRBV6-5 and TRBJ1-1; 9 nucleotides match TRBD1. V shed 4 bases, J shed 6 bases, and the junction held 9 bases outside the gene matches. Germline V lookup: CDR1 MNHEY, CDR2 SVGAGI. The CDR3 sequence is 15 residues long. The CDR3 coding sequence is TGTGCCAGCAGTTTCACAGGGGGCGCGAGGGCTGAAGCTTTCTTT. It encodes CASSFTGGARAEAFF.

The chain has TRBV5-1 and TRBJ2-7; D unresolved. Germline V gives CDR1 SGHRS, CDR2 YFSETQ. The CDR3 has 15 residues. V dropped 5 bases and J dropped 0 bases, with 15 bases sitting between them. CDR3 DNA sequence: TGCGCCAGCAGAGATCTCCAACCGAGCTCCTACGAGCAGTACTTC. Its protein is CASRDLQPSSYEQYF.

Only a few counts were recorded for this clonotype. The V and J genes are TRBV18 and TRBJ2-1, with no clear D. V shed 2 bases and J shed 12 bases, with 14 bases lying between them. This CDR3 region has 13 residues. The germline CDR1 and CDR2 sequences are KGHSH and LQKENI. The CDR3 region has the DNA TGTGCCAGCTCACCAATGACCAAATCGTGGCAGTTCTTC. It specifies CASSPMTKSWQFF.

This clonotype was seen only a few times. The genes are TRBV12-3 or TRBV12-4 and TRBJ2-1, with 12 bases aligning to TRBD2. V lost 6 bases and J lost 7; bases outside the gene matches: 7. This CDR3 contains 15 residues. CDR3 bases: TGTGCCAGCAGGCTAAGACTAGCGGGAGAAAATGAGCAGTTCTTC. It translates to CASRLRLAGENEQFF.

The V gene is TRBV6-5, the J gene TRBJ1-6; 9 bases agree with TRBD1. V shed 6 bases and J 5 bases; nucleotides not matched to a gene: 5. Germline V gene data show CDR1 as MNHEY and CDR2 as SVGAGI. The CDR3 is made up of 15 amino acids. The CDR3 DNA reads as TGTGCCAGCAGACGAAGGACAGGGGATAATTCACCCCTCCACTTT. Its protein is CASRRRTGDNSPLHF.

In this sample, this clonotype turned up a few times. The chain links TRBV7-9 to TRBJ1-1; unclear D gene. Between the trimmed V and J ends, which lost 0 bases and 0 bases, there was a span of 5 bases. Germline CDR1 SEHNR, CDR2 FQNEAQ (reference sequence). The CDR3 is 14 amino acids. The CDR3 region has the DNA TGTGCCAGCAGCTTAGCGGTTCTGAACACTGAAGCTTTCTTT. Translating gives CASSLAVLNTEAFF.

For this clonotype: The junction departs from germline at one end; a sequencing error may be responsible. CDR3 nucleotide sequence: TGTGCCAGCAGCTTCCTTAGGGAGGGTGAGCAGTCCTTC. This gives the protein CASSFLREGEQSF. The chain employs TRBV11-2 and TRBJ2-5; 7 bases fit TRBD2. The CDR3 has 13 residues. Germline loops: CDR1 SGHAT, CDR2 FQNNGV.

The genes are TRBV6-2 or TRBV6-3 and TRBJ2-3, with D possibly TRBD2 on 6 matching bases. The germline V gene has CDR1 MNHEY and CDR2 SVGEGT. Deletions cut 8 bases from V and 4 bases from J, with 22 bases between. The CDR3 covers 16 residues. This CDR3 is CASAPGLPPGSDTQYF. DNA of the CDR3: TGTGCCAGCGCCCCGGGACTTCCACCGGGCTCAGATACGCAGTATTTT.

The DNA for the CDR3 is TGTGCCAGCATCGGGGCGGGAGTAGATAATGAGCAGTTCTTC. Amino acids: CASIGAGVDNEQFF. The chain recombines TRBV25-1 with TRBJ2-1, with 7 positions matching TRBD2. V was clipped by 7 bases and J by 7 bases; unmatched bases: 10. CDR1 and CDR2 from the germline V gene are MGHDK and SYGVNS. The CDR3 consists of 14 residues.

V is TRBV27 and J is TRBJ2-7, with a tentative D call TRBD2 (6 bases). CDR3 length equals 14 residues. Germline values: CDR1 MNHEY, CDR2 SMNVEV (reference sequence). The ends were cut back, 6 bases at V and 2 bases at J, with 14 bases in the middle. The CDR3 sequence is CASRRLVFPYEQYF. Written as DNA, the CDR3 is TGTGCCAGCAGGAGACTAGTTTTTCCCTACGAGCAGTACTTC.

The sample holds a few counts of this clonotype. The chain recombines TRBV10-3 with TRBJ2-7; 10 bases map to TRBD2. The CDR3 spans 16 residues. Germline CDR1 and CDR2: ENHRY and SYGVKD. V dropped 2 bases and J dropped 2; count of bases not matched to a gene: 6. DNA of the CDR3: TGTGCCATCAGTGAGGATCGGACTAGCGGTGCCTACGAGCAGTACTTC. Translated: CAISEDRTSGAYEQYF.

This chain links TRBV5-4 with TRBJ2-5, with 7 positions matching TRBD2. The CDR3 is made up of 18 amino acids. V gave up 3 bases and J gave up 1 base; unmatched junction bases: 15. CDR1 is SGHNT, CDR2 YYREEE, per germline (reference sequence). The CDR3 sequence: CASSSCGRALPPQETQYF. CDR3 in DNA: TGTGCCAGCAGCTCTTGCGGGAGAGCTCTACCCCCCCAAGAGACCCAGTACTTC.

The rearrangement links TRBV28 to TRBJ2-5; 10 positions agree with TRBD1. The CDR3 contains 17 residues. Germline V gene data show CDR1 as MDHEN and CDR2 as SYDVKM. Trimming at V came to 2 bases and at J to 2 bases, leaving 8 bases not matched to a gene. The CDR3 reads CASSLKGMDRGQETQYF. CDR3 DNA: TGTGCCAGCAGTTTAAAGGGAATGGACAGGGGGCAAGAGACCCAGTACTTC.